This T cell receptor beta chain was captured in a study of PD-1 blockade in classical Hodgkin lymphoma. About the research overall: A 3 mg/kg intravenous dose of nivolumab was received by patients every 2 weeks.

Sequenced by immunoSEQ multiplex PCR; TCRdb stores in-frame clones only, minus some. The table shows tens of thousands of clones, with approximately 67% occurring only once. Sample time point: cycle 4 day 1 (C4D1), after less than seven weeks of nivolumab. Autologous stem cell transplantation was followed by relapse in every patient, and brentuximab vedotin exposure varied. Magnetic negative selection was used to purify CD4+ T cells from PBMCs that had been thawed. Regarding this clone: As yet, its antigen is unknown.

From germline, CDR1 is KGHSH and CDR2 LQKENI. Trimming shortened V by 2 bases and J by 14 bases, and 16 bases separated the two germline ends. The CDR3 extends over 13 amino acids. General study results and limits: While CD8+ TCR diversity did not rise significantly by C4D1, CD4+ TCR diversity did. Among the patients, those starting nivolumab under 1 year after ASCT were excluded.

Sequences were derived from CD4+ T cells from blood, sampled before the fourth cycle of nivolumab. The chain couples TRBV18 to TRBJ2-1; maybe TRBD2 (6 bases). The sequence was obtained from a human donor with classical Hodgkin lymphoma. The CDR3 spells CASSPRDWGMEFF. The CDR3 DNA is TGTGCCAGCTCACCAAGGGACTGGGGCATGGAGTTCTTC.